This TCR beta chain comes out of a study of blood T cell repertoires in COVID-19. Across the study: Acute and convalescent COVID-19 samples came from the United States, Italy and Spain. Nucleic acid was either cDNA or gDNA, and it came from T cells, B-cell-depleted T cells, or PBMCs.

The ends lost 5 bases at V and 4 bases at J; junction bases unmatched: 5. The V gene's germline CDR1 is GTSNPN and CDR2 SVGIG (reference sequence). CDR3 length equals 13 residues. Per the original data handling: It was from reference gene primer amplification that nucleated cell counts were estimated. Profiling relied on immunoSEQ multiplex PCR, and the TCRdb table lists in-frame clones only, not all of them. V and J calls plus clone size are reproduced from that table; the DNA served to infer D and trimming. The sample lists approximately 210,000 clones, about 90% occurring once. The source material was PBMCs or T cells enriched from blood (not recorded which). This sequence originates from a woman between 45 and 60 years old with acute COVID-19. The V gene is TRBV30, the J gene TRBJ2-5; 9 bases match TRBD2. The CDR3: CAWAQLAGETQYF. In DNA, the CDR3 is TGTGCCTGGGCCCAACTAGCGGGAGAGACCCAGTACTTC. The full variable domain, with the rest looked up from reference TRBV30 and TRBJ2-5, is SQTIHQWPATLVQPVGSPLSLECTVEGTSNPNLYWYRQAAGRGLQLLFYSVGIGQISSEVPQNLSASRPQDRQFILSSKKLLLSDSGFYLCAWAQLAGETQYFGPGTRLLVL.